This T cell receptor beta chain was obtained from a study of blood T cell repertoires in COVID-19. Repertoires were generated with immunoSEQ multiplex PCR, while TCRdb's copy carries only in-frame clones and drops some. Of a few hundred thousand clones in the sample, 80% to 90% were seen once. This CDR3 is 13 amino acids long. Germline V gene data show CDR1 as SGHDN and CDR2 as FVKESK. With 1 base removed from V and 6 bases from J, the gap between germline ends came to 9 bases. This receptor was obtained from a woman between 18 and 30 years old who had recovered from COVID-19. The chain recombines TRBV14 with TRBJ1-2; weak D call: TRBD1 (6 bases). Sequences were obtained from PBMCs or T cells enriched from blood (not recorded which). The CDR3 is CASSQAQGDGYTF. Here the CDR3 DNA reads TGTGCCAGCAGCCAAGCACAGGGTGATGGCTACACCTTC.